The source of this TCR beta chain is a study of T cells in tumors after PD-1 blockade. Whole-study context: A subset received ongoing vismodegib 150 mg daily alongside anti-PD-1 therapy.

This clone was seen a handful of times. The same CDR3 arises from other DNA sequences in this sample as well. V was trimmed by 1 base and J by 2 bases, leaving 6 bases between them. CDR1 and CDR2 from the germline V gene are SGHRS and YFSETQ. This CDR3 is 13 amino acids long. Generated by immunoSEQ multiplex PCR, the TCRdb table keeps only in-frame clones and is missing some. Among tens of thousands of clones, approximately 74% were seen once, and the ten largest hold around 4.7%. The sample was PBMCs, taken after anti-PD-1 treatment. This TCR was recovered from a human donor with basal cell carcinoma. The chain is built from TRBV5-1 and TRBJ1-2; D ambiguous. Written as DNA, the CDR3 is TGCGCCAGCAGCTTGAGCGTCAACTATGGCTACACCTTC. This translates into CASSLSVNYGYTF.